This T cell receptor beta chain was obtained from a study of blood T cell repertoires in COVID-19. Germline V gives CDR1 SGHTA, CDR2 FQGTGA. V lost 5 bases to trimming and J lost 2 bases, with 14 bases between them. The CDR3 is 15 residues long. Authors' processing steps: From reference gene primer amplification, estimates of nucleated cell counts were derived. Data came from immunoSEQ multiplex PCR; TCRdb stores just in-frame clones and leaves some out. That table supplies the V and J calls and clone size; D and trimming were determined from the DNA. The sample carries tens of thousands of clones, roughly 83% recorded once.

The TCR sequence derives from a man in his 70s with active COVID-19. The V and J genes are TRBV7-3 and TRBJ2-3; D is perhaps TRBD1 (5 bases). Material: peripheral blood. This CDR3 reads CASSQGVTSTDTQYF. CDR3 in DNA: TGTGCCAGCAGCCAAGGGGTGACTTCCACAGATACGCAGTATTTT.